The 22 T cell receptor beta chains reported below all come from one sample, sequenced in a study of T cell repertoires in aging, cancer and after chemotherapy. TCR beta rearrangements were amplified from peripheral blood genomic DNA. Rearranged V-D-J TRB sequences were amplified with a mixed TRB-A/B primer pool. TCRdb recomputed calls from the multiplex PCR reads with MiXCR, one row per CDR3 protein. This table has about 8,200 distinct CDR3 sequences, 32% appearing once. The sample comprised blood. These receptors were obtained from a human donor in good health.

Note on this clonotype: At one boundary the junction diverges from the germline segment, which might be a read error. The chain is built from TRBV7-9 and TRBJ2-1, with D possibly TRBD2 on 7 matching bases. Germline CDR1 reads SEHNR; CDR2 reads FQNEAQ (reference sequence). CDR3 length: 16 amino acids. CDR3: CASSQVAGAGGNEQFF. The DNA of the CDR3 is TGCGCCAGCAGCCAAGTGGCGGGGGCCGGGGGGAATGAGCAGTTCTTC. Full variable domain (missing parts from reference TRBV7-9 and TRBJ2-1): DTGVSQNPRHKITKRGQNVTFRCDPISEHNRLYWYRQTLGQGPEFLTYFQNEAQLEKSRLLSDRFSAERPKGSFSTLEIQRTEQGDSAMYLCASSQVAGAGGNEQFFGPGTRLTVL.

This chain joins TRBV6-5 and TRBJ1-1, with a tentative D call TRBD1 (5 bases). V was cut by 8 bases and J by 0 bases, with 16 bases left in between. Germline V gives CDR1 MNHEY, CDR2 SVGAGI. The CDR3 consists of 15 residues. CDR3 amino acids: CASVSLGGLNTEAFF. The DNA for the CDR3 is TGTGCCAGCGTCTCCCTCGGGGGGTTGAACACTGAAGCTTTCTTT.

The chain recombines TRBV5-6 with TRBJ1-4; D perhaps matches TRBD1 (5 bases). Germline CDR1 SGHDT, CDR2 YYEEEE. Trimming cost V 4 bases and J 9 bases, with 13 bases left between them. The length of the CDR3 is 13 residues. CDR3 DNA sequence: TGTGCCAGCAGCCAAAAGGGGTTGCAAAAACTGTTTTTT. Residues: CASSQKGLQKLFF.

This chain joins TRBV12-3 or TRBV12-4 and TRBJ2-1; TRBD2 matches at 8 bases. This CDR3 contains 15 residues. J gave up 6 bases and V 4 bases, and 8 bases lay outside the gene matches. The DNA for the CDR3 is TGTGCCAGCAGTTACCCGGGGGGGCCGGTCAATGAGCAGTTCTTC. It is translated as CASSYPGGPVNEQFF.

This sequence joins TRBV20-1 and TRBJ2-1, with 15 bases matching TRBD2. CDR3 size: 14 residues. CDR1 DFQATT and CDR2 SNEGSKA come from the germline V gene (reference sequence). The trim removed 6 bases at V and 10 bases at J, leaving 7 bases unmatched. CDR3 loop: CSARTSGGAREQFF. The CDR3, as DNA: TGCAGTGCCAGGACTAGCGGGGGGGCGAGGGAGCAGTTCTTC.

There are a few counts of this clonotype. The rearrangement links TRBV6-5 to TRBJ1-5; TRBD1 might be the D (5 bases). Trimming left V 5 bases short and J 0 bases short, with 14 bases between. Germline-derived CDR1 and CDR2 are MNHEY and SVGAGI. The CDR3 spans 16 residues. The CDR3 loop is CASSPGWGNSNQPQHF. DNA of the CDR3: TGTGCCAGCAGTCCCGGGTGGGGCAATAGCAATCAGCCCCAGCATTTT.

The chain combines TRBV27 with TRBJ2-1; 7 bases align to TRBD2. The length of the CDR3 is 13 residues. After removal of 0 bases from V and 7 bases from J, the junction contained 0 bases not matched to a gene. Germline CDR1 is MNHEY and CDR2 is SMNVEV (reference sequence). CDR3 protein: CASSLSGGNEQFF. In DNA, the CDR3 is TGTGCCAGCAGTTTATCCGGGGGGAATGAGCAGTTCTTC.

The CDR3 spells CASSRRDTALRNYGYTF. The CDR3 bases are TGTGCCAGCAGTCGGCGCGACACAGCTTTGAGAAACTATGGCTACACCTTC. V is TRBV12-3 or TRBV12-4 and J is TRBJ1-2; D unclear. V was trimmed by 5 bases and J by 2 bases, leaving 21 bases between them. The CDR3 contains 17 residues.

A single count supports this clonotype. CDR3 loop: CASSLLAATGVYGYTF. For the CDR3, the DNA is TGTGCCAGCAGTTTGTTAGCGGCGACGGGGGTTTATGGCTACACCTTC. The V gene is TRBV27, the J gene TRBJ1-2; possibly TRBD1 for D (5 bases). The V gene's germline CDR1 is MNHEY and CDR2 SMNVEV (reference sequence). Trimming removed 3 bases at V and 5 bases at J, with 19 bases between. The CDR3 contains 16 residues.

This chain uses TRBV20-1 with TRBJ1-5; no clear D gene. The germline V and J ends were trimmed by 3 bases and 0 bases, with 6 bases remaining between them. CDR1 is DFQATT, CDR2 SNEGSKA, per germline (reference sequence). This CDR3 region has 13 residues. The CDR3 is CSASGHSNQPQHF. The CDR3 region has the DNA TGCAGTGCTAGCGGGCATAGCAATCAGCCCCAGCATTTT.

In DNA, the CDR3 is TGTGCCAGTAGCCTGGACAGGCGACTCTCTGGAAACACCATATATTTT. Its protein is CASSLDRRLSGNTIYF. The chain carries TRBV19 and TRBJ1-3; 7 bases line up with TRBD1. Germline V CDR1 and CDR2: LNHDA, SQIVND (reference sequence). J was trimmed by 0 bases and V by 6 bases; bases with no gene match: 8. The CDR3 sequence is 16 residues long. Based on the CDR3 plus reference TRBV19 and TRBJ1-3, the full variable domain is DGGITQSPKYLFRKEGQNVTLSCEQNLNHDAMYWYRQDPGQGLRLIYYSQIVNDFQKGDIAEGYSVSREKKESFPLTVTSAQKNPTAFYLCASSLDRRLSGNTIYFGEGSWLTVV.

V is TRBV7-6 and J is TRBJ1-1; no clear D gene. The CDR3 is 14 amino acids. V was shortened by 3 bases and J by 1 base, with 9 bases between the two germline ends. Germline V gene lookup returns CDR1 SGHVS and CDR2 FNYEAQ. The CDR3 region is CASSFSGGNTEAFF. In DNA, the CDR3 is TGTGCCAGCAGCTTTAGTGGTGGGAACACTGAAGCTTTCTTT.

The chain recombines TRBV5-6 with TRBJ1-3; no clear D gene. Germline loops: CDR1 SGHDT, CDR2 YYEEEE. The CDR3 spans 17 residues. The germline V and J ends were trimmed by 0 bases and 0 bases, with 13 bases remaining between them. The chain's CDR3 is CASSLEGLGLSGNTIYF. In DNA form, the CDR3 reads TGTGCCAGCAGCTTGGAGGGTTTGGGTCTCTCTGGAAACACCATATATTTT. Full variable domain (missing parts from reference TRBV5-6 and TRBJ1-3): DAGVTQSPTHLIKTRGQQVTLRCSPKSGHDTVSWYQQALGQGPQFIFQYYEEEERQRGNFPDRFSGHQFPNYSSELNVNALLLGDSALYLCASSLEGLGLSGNTIYFGEGSWLTVV.

By frequency in the sample, this clonotype is medium-sized (0.01 to 0.1%). This chain joins TRBV18 and TRBJ2-1; D possibly corresponds to TRBD2 (5 bases). The V end was cut by 6 bases, the J end by 10 bases, with 13 bases between. The CDR3 sequence is 12 residues long. The germline gives CDR1 KGHSH, CDR2 LQKENI. CDR3 loop: CASSSDGGEQFF. The CDR3 region has the DNA TGTGCCAGCTCGTCGGATGGCGGGGAGCAGTTCTTC.

The chain recombines TRBV12-3 or TRBV12-4 with TRBJ2-7, with D perhaps matching TRBD2 (6 bases). The CDR3 is 14 residues long. The germline V and J ends were trimmed by 6 bases and 6 bases, with 18 bases remaining between them. DNA for the CDR3: TGTGCCAGCAGAATCCGGGACTCCCCTCGCGAGCAGTACTTC. Protein product: CASRIRDSPREQYF.

The chain carries TRBV5-6 and TRBJ1-2, with TRBD1 matching 7 bases. V lost 4 bases and J lost 4; bases outside the gene matches: 4. Germline V CDR1 and CDR2: SGHDT, YYEEEE. The CDR3 is 13 amino acids. CDR3 DNA sequence: TGTGCCAGCAGCCGGACAGGCCCCTATGGCTACACCTTC. The encoded protein is CASSRTGPYGYTF.

The chain has TRBV5-6 and TRBJ2-3, with D perhaps given as TRBD1 or TRBD2 (6 bases each). The CDR3 length is 15 residues. Germline values: CDR1 SGHDT, CDR2 YYEEEE. V gave up 0 bases and J gave up 4 bases, with 12 bases separating them. The CDR3 DNA is TGTGCCAGCAGCTTGGACCCGGGGGCCGCAGATACGCAGTATTTT. As protein: CASSLDPGAADTQYF.

In its sample, this clonotype was seen a few times. This sequence joins TRBV4-3 and TRBJ1-4, with D unclear. V was trimmed by 3 bases and J by 13 bases, leaving 21 bases between them. The CDR3 is 15 amino acids. From germline, CDR1 is LGHNA and CDR2 YSLEER. The CDR3 coding sequence is TGCGCCAGCAGCCAGGAGGACGGCTACCCGGCAGGACTGTTTTTT. Translated: CASSQEDGYPAGLFF.

This clonotype was detected a few times. This sequence joins TRBV20-1 and TRBJ2-7, with D possibly matching TRBD2 (6 bases). Trimming shortened V by 2 bases and J by 4 bases, and 15 bases separated the two germline ends. The CDR3 is made up of 14 amino acids. The germline gives CDR1 DFQATT, CDR2 SNEGSKA (reference sequence). Here the CDR3 reads CSARSTLAGYEQYF. The CDR3 coding sequence is TGCAGTGCTAGATCCACTTTGGCGGGGTACGAGCAGTACTTC.

The chain has TRBV6-2 or TRBV6-3 and TRBJ1-2; D possibly corresponds to TRBD1 (6 bases). CDR1 and CDR2 (germline): MNHEY, SVGEGT. The CDR3 spans 15 residues. Between the trimmed V and J ends, which lost 3 bases and 0 bases, there was a span of 11 bases. The CDR3 DNA is TGTGCCAGCAGTTATGGGACATTCGCTAACTATGGCTACACCTTC. The encoded protein is CASSYGTFANYGYTF.

The rearrangement uses TRBV20-1 and TRBJ1-2; the match to TRBD1 covers 7 bases. The CDR3 is made up of 12 amino acids. The junction had 2 bases not matched to a gene; V was cut back by 4 bases and J by 3 bases. Germline assignment: CDR1 DFQATT and CDR2 SNEGSKA (reference sequence). The CDR3 spells CSANQGDYGYTF. In DNA form, the CDR3 reads TGCAGTGCTAATCAGGGGGACTATGGCTACACCTTC.

This chain connects TRBV18 to TRBJ2-1, with 7 bases aligning to TRBD2. Germline V gene lookup returns CDR1 KGHSH and CDR2 LQKENI. V was pared by 4 bases and J by 7 bases, with 4 bases of the junction left unmatched. This CDR3 spans 13 amino acids. The CDR3 spells CASSRGGNNEQFF. In DNA form, the CDR3 reads TGTGCCAGCTCACGGGGGGGAAATAATGAGCAGTTCTTC.